A selection of T cell receptor beta chains follows, all from one sample in a study of T cells in Graves' hyperthyroidism and ophthalmopathy. TCRdb re-derived calls from the multiplex PCR reads in MiXCR, one entry per CDR3 protein. In the table there are hundreds of thousands of distinct CDR3 sequences, roughly 40% of which are singletons. What was sequenced was blood. These receptor sequences come from a man younger than 35 with Graves' hyperthyroidism. The CDR3 runs from the conserved cysteine through the conserved F or W. Each record gives: V gene, D gene, clone size, J gene, CDR3 DNA, CDR3 protein. D genes are given only for firm matches. Clone size, where shown, is once, few, many, or a class for clones that have expanded.

TRBV29-1	TRBD1	many	TRBJ1-2	TGCAGCGTTGTCCGGACAGGGGGCCAAGGCTACACCTTC	CSVVRTGGQGYTF
TRBV29-1	.	many	TRBJ1-1	TGCAGCGTTGAAGATGAGGAGCGACTATCGAGTTTCTTT	CSVEDEERLSSFF
TRBV9	TRBD2	few	TRBJ2-7	TGTGCCAGCAGCCACGGGACTAGCGGGAGAGCCTACGAGCAGTACTTC	CASSHGTSGRAYEQYF
TRBV7-9	.	many	TRBJ2-7	TGTGCCAGCAGCCCGCGGACAGCTTACGAGCAGTACTTC	CASSPRTAYEQYF
TRBV2	.	once	TRBJ1-2	TGTGCCAGCAGTGTGGGGATAGACTATGGCTACACCTTC	CASSVGIDYGYTF
TRBV7-9	.	many	TRBJ1-2	TGTGCCAGCAGCTTAGCCAGTTTAGGCTATGGCTACACCTTC	CASSLASLGYGYTF
TRBV11-2	TRBD1	once	TRBJ1-4	TGTGCCAGCAGCTCGGGGACAGCTCTTAATGAAAAACTGTTTTTT	CASSSGTALNEKLFF
TRBV10-2	.	many	TRBJ1-1	TGCGCCAGCAGTGACCTAATGAACACTGAAGCTTTCTTT	CASSDLMNTEAFF
TRBV20-1	TRBD1	many	TRBJ1-4	TGCAGTGCTGTGGACAGGCTCTCGGAAAAACTGTTTTTT	CSAVDRLSEKLFF
TRBV10-3	.	.	TRBJ2-5	TGTGCCATCAGTGAGGTAGGGGAAGAGACCCAGTACTTC	CAISEVGEETQYF
TRBV19	.	many	TRBJ1-4	TGTGCCAGTAGACTAGGAGGGAGTGAAAAACTGTTTTTT	CASRLGGSEKLFF